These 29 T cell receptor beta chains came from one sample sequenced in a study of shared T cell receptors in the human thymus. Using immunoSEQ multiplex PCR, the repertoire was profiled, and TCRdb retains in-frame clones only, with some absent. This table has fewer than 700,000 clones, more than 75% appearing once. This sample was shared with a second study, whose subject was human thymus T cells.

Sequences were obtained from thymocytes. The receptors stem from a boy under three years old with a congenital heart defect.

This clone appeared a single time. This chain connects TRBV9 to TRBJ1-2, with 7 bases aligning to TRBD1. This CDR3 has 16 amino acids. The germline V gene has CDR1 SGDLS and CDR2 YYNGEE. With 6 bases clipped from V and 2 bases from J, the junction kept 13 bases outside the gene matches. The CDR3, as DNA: TGTGCCAGCACCCTAGAGGGGACAGCCAAAAACTATGGCTACACCTTC. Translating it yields CASTLEGTAKNYGYTF.

The CDR3 bases are TGTGCCAGCTCACAGACAGGGGGCCACGAGCAGTACTTC. Protein: CASSQTGGHEQYF. The gene calls are TRBV18 and TRBJ2-7; 10 bases map to TRBD1. CDR3 length: 13 residues. Germline V CDR1 and CDR2: KGHSH, LQKENI. The ends lost 4 bases at V and 5 bases at J; junction bases unmatched: 2.

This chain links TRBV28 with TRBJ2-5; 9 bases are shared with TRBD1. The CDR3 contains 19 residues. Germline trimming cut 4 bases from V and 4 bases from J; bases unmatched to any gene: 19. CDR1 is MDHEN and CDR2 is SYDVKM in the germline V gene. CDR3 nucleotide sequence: TGTGCCAGCAGTTCCTATCGGGACCGGGACAGGGTTAAATTAGAGACCCAGTACTTC. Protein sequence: CASSSYRDRDRVKLETQYF.

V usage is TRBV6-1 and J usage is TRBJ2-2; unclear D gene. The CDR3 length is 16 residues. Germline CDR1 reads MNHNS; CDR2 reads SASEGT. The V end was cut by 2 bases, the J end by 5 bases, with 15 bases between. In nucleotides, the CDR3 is TGTGCCAGCAGTGAACCAAGTTTGAGTTGGACCGGGGAGCTGTTTTTT. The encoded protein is CASSEPSLSWTGELFF.

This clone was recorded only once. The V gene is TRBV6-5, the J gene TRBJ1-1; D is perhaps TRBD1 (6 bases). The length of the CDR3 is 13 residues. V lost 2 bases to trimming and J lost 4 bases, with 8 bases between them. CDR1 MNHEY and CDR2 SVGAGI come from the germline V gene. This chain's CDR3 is CASSYGGATEAFF. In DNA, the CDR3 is TGTGCCAGCAGTTACGGGGGGGCCACTGAAGCTTTCTTT.

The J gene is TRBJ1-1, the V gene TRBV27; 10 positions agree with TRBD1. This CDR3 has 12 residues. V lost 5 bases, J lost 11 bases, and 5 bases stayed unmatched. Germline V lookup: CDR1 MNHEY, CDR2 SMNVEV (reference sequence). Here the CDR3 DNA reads TGTGCCAGCAGTCTCGGACAGGGGGAGGCTTTCTTT. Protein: CASSLGQGEAFF.

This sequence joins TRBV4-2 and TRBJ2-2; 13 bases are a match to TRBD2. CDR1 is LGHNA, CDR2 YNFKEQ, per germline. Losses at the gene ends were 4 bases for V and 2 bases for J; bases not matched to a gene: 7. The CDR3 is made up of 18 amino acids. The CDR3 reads CASSPLGLAGLNTGELFF. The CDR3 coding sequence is TGTGCCAGCAGCCCCCTGGGACTAGCGGGACTAAACACCGGGGAGCTGTTTTTT.

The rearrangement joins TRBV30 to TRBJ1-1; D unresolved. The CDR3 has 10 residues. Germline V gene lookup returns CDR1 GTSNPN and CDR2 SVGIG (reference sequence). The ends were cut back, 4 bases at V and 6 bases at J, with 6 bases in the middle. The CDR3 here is CAWTRSEAFF. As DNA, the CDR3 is TGTGCCTGGACCCGTTCTGAAGCTTTCTTT.

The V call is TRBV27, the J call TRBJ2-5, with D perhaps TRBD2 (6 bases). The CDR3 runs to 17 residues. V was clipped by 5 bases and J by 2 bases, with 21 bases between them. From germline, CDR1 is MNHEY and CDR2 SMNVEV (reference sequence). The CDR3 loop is CASSPFLGTGEQETQYF. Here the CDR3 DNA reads TGTGCCAGCAGTCCCTTCCTCGGGACTGGGGAACAAGAGACCCAGTACTTC.

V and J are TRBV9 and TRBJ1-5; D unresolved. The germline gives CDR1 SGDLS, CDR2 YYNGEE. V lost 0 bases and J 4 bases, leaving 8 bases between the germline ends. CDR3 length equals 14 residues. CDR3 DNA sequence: TGTGCCAGCAGCGTAGGACAAGAGAATCAGCCCCAGCATTTT. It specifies CASSVGQENQPQHF.

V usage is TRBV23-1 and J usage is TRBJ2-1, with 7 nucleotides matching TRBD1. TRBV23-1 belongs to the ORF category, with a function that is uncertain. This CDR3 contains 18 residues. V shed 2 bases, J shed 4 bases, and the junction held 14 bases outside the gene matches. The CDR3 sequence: CASSQILIRQGSYNEQFF. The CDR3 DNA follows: TGCGCCAGCAGTCAAATCTTGATCCGACAGGGATCGTACAATGAGCAGTTCTTC.

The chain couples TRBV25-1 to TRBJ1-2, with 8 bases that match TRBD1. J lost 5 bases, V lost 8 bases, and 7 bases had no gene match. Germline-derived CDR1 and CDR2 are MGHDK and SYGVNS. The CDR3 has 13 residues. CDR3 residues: CASSDRVGYGYTF. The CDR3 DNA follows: TGTGCCAGCTCGGACAGGGTAGGATATGGCTACACCTTC.

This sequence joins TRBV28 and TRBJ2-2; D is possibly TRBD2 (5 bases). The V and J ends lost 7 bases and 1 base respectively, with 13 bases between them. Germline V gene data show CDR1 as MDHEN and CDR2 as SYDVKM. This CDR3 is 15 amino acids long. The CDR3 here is CASTPGSLNTGELFF. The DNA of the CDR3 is TGTGCCAGCACCCCGGGGAGTCTGAACACCGGGGAGCTGTTTTTT.

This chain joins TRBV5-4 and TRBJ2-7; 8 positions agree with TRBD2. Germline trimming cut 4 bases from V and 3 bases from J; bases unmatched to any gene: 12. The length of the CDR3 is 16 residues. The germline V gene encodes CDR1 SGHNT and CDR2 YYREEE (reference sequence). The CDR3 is CASSLVVAGRSYEQYF. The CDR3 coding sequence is TGTGCCAGCAGCCTCGTTGTAGCGGGGAGAAGCTACGAGCAGTACTTC.

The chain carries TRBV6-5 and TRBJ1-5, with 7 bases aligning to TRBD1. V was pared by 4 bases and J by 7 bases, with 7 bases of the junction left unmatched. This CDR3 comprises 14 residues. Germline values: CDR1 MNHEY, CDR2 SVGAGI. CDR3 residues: CASSSNRGWQPQHF. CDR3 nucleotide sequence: TGTGCCAGCAGTTCCAACAGGGGATGGCAGCCCCAGCATTTT.

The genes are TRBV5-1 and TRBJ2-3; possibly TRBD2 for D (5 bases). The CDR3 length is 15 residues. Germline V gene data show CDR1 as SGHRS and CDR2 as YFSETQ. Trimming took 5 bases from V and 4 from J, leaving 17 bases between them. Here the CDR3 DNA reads TGCGCCAGCAGGAGGGCGGTATTAGCCGCAGATACGCAGTATTTT. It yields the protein CASRRAVLAADTQYF.

CDR3 in amino acids: CASSLGGQGTNQPQHF. The CDR3 nucleotides read TGTGCCAGCAGCTTGGGGGGACAGGGTACCAATCAGCCCCAGCATTTT. V is TRBV5-8 and J is TRBJ1-5; TRBD1 matches at 9 bases. The trim removed 0 bases at V and 3 bases at J, leaving 4 bases unmatched. CDR1 SGHTS and CDR2 YDEGEE come from the germline V gene. This CDR3 comprises 16 residues.

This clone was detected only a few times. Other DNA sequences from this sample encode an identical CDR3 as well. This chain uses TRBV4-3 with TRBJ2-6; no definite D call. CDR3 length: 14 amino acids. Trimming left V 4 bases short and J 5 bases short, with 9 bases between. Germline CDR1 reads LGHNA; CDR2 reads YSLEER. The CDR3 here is CASSPSLWANVLTF. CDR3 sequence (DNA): TGCGCCAGCAGCCCCTCCCTATGGGCCAACGTCCTGACTTTC.

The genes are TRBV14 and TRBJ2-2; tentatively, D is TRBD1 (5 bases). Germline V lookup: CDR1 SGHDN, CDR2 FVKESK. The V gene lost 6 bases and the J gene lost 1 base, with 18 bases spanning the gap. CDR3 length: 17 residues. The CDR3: CASSQKKAGWNTGELFF. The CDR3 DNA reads TGTGCCAGCAGTCAGAAGAAGGCAGGGTGGAACACCGGGGAGCTGTTTTTT. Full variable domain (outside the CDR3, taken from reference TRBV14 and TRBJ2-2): EAGVTQFPSHSVIEKGQTVTLRCDPISGHDNLYWYRRVMGKEIKFLLHFVKESKQDESGMPNNRFLAERTGGTYSTLKVQPAELEDSGVYFCASSQKKAGWNTGELFFGEGSRLTVL.

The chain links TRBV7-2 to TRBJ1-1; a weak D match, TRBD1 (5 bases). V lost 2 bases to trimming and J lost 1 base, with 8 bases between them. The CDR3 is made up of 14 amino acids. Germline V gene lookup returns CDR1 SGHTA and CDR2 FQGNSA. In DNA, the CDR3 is TGTGCCAGCAGCTTACGGGGGGAGAACACTGAAGCTTTCTTT. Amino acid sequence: CASSLRGENTEAFF.

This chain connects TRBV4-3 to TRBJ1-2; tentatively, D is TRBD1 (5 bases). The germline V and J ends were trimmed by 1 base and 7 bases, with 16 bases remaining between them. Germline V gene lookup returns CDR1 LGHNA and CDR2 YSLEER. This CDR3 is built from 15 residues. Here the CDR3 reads CASSQGRVITSGYTF. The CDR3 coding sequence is TGCGCCAGCAGCCAAGGCAGGGTAATAACGAGTGGCTACACCTTC.

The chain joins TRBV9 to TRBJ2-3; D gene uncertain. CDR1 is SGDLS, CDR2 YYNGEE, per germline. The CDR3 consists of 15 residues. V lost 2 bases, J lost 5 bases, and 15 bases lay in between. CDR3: CASSVNSGLEDTQYF. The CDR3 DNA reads TGTGCCAGCAGCGTGAACAGTGGCCTTGAAGATACGCAGTATTTT.

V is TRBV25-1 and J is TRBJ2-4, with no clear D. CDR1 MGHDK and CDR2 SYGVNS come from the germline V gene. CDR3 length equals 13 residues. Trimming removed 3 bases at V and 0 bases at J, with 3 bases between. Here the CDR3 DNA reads TGTGCCAGCAGTGACCTAGCCAAAAACATTCAGTACTTC. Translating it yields CASSDLAKNIQYF. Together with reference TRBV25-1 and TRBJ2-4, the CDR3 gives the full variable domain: EADIYQTPRYLVIGTGKKITLECSQTMGHDKMYWYQQDPGMELHLIHYSYGVNSTEKGDLSSESTVSRIRTEHFPLTLESARPSHTSQYLCASSDLAKNIQYFGAGTRLSVL.

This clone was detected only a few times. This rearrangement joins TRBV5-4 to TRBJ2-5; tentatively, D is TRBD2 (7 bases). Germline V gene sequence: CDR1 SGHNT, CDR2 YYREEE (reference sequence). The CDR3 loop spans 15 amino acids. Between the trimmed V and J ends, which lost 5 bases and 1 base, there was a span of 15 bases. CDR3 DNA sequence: TGTGCCAGCAGTACACGGGGGGCGGCCCAAGAGACCCAGTACTTC. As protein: CASSTRGAAQETQYF.

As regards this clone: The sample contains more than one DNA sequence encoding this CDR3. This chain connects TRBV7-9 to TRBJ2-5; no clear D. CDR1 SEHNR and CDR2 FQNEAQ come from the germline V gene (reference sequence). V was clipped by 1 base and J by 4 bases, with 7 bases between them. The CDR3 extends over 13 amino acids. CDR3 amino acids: CASSLGRGETQYF. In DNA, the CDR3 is TGTGCCAGCAGCTTAGGTAGAGGAGAGACCCAGTACTTC.

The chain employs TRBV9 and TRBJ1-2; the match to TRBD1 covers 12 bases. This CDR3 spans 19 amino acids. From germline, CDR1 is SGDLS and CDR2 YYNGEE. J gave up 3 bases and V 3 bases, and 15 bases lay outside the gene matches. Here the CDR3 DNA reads TGTGCCAGCAGCGCCCACCCCCCGGGACAGGGGGCTTTGGACTATGGCTACACCTTC. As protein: CASSAHPPGQGALDYGYTF.

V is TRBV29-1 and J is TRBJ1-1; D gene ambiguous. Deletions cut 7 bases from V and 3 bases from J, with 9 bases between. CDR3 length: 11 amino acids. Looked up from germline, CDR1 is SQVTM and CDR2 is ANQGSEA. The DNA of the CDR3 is TGCAGCGCCTCCGGGGACACTGAAGCTTTCTTT. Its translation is CSASGDTEAFF.

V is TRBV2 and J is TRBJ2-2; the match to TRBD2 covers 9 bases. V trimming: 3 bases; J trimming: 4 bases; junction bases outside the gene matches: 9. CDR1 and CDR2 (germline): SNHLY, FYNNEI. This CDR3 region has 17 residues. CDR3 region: CASSDVRLAGTTGELFF. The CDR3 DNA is TGTGCCAGCAGTGATGTTAGGCTAGCGGGGACCACCGGGGAGCTGTTTTTT.

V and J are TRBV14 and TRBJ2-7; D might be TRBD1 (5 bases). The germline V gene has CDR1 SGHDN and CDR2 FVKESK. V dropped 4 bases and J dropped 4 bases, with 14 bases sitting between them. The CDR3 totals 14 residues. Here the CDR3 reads CASSPDSYRYEQYF. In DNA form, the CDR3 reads TGTGCCAGCAGCCCTGACAGTTATCGGTACGAGCAGTACTTC.